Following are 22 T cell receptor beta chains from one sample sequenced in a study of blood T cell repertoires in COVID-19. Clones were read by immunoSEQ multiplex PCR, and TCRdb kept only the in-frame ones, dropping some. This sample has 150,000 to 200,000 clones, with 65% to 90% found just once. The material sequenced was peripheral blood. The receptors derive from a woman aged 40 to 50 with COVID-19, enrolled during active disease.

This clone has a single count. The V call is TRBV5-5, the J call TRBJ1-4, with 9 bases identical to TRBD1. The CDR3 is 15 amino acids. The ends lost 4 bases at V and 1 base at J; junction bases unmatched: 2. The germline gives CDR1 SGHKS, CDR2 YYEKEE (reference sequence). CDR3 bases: TGTGCCAGCAGCGGGGGACAGGGAACTAATGAAAAACTGTTTTTT. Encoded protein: CASSGGQGTNEKLFF.

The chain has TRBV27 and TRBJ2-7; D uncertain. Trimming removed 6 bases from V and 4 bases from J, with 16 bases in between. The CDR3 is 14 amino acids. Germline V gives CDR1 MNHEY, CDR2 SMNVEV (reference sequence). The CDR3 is CASRLRGPSYEQYF. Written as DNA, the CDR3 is TGTGCCAGCAGACTCAGAGGCCCAAGTTACGAGCAGTACTTC.

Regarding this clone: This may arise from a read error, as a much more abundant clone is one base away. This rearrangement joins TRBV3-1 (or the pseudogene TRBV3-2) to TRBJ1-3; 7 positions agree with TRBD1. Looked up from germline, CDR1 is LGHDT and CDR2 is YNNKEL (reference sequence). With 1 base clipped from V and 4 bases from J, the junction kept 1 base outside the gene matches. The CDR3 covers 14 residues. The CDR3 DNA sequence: TGTGCCAGCAGCCAAGGGACAGGAGGAAACACCATATATTTT. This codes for CASSQGTGGNTIYF.

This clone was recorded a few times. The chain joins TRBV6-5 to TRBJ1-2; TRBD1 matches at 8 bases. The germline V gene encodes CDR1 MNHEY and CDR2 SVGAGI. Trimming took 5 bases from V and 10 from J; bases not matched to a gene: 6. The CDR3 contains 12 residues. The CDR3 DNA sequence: TGTGCCAGCAGTATGGACAGGGCACTCTACACCTTC. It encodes CASSMDRALYTF.

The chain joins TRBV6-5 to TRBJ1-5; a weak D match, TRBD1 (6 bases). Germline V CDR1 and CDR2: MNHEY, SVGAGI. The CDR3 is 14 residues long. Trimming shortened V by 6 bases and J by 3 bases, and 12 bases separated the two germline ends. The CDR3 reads CASSLTGFNQPQHF. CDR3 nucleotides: TGTGCCAGCAGCCTGACAGGTTTCAATCAGCCCCAGCATTTT.

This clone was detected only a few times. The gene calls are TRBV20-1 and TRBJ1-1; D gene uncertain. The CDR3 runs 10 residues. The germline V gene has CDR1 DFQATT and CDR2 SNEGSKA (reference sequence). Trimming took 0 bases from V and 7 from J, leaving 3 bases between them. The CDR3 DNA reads TGCAGTGCTAGAGATATTGAAGCTTTCTTT. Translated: CSARDIEAFF.

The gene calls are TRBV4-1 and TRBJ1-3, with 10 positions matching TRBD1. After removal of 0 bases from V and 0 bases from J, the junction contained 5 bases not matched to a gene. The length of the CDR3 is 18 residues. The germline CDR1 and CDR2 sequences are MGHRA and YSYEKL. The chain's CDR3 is CASSQEGTGDFSGNTIYF. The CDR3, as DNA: TGCGCCAGCAGCCAAGAAGGGACAGGGGACTTCTCTGGAAACACCATATATTTT.

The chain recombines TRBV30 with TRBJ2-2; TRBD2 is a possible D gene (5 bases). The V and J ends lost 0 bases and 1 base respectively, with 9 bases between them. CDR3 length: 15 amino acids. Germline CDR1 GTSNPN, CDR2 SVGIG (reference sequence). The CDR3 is CAWSVLGGNTGELFF. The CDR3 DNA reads TGTGCCTGGAGTGTACTAGGTGGGAACACCGGGGAGCTGTTTTTT.

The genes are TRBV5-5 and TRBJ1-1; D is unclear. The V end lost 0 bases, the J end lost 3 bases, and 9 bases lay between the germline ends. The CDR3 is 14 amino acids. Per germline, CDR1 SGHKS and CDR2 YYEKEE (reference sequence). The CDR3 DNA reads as TGTGCCAGCAGCTTGGGGCACCGATACACTGAAGCTTTCTTT. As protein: CASSLGHRYTEAFF. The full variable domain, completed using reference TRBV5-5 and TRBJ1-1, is DAGVTQSPTHLIKTRGQQVTLRCSPISGHKSVSWYQQVLGQGPQFIFQYYEKEERGRGNFPDRFSARQFPNYSSELNVNALLLGDSALYLCASSLGHRYTEAFFGQGTRLTVV.

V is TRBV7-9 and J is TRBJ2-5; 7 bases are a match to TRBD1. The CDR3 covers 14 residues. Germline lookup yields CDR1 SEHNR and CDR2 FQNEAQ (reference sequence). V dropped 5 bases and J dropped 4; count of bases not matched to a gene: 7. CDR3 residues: CASSRVTGVETQYF. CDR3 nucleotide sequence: TGTGCCAGCAGCCGCGTAACAGGGGTAGAGACCCAGTACTTC.

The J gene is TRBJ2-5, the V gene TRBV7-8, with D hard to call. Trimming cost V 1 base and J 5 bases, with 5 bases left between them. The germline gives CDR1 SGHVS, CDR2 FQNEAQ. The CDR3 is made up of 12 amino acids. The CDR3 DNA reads TGTGCCAGCAGCTTAGAGGAGGAGACCCAGTACTTC. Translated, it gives CASSLEEETQYF.

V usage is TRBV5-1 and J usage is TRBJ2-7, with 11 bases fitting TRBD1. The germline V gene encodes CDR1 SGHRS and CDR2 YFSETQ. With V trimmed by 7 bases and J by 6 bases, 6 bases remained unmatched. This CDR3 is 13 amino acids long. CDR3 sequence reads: CASHQGQGGEQYF. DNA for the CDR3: TGCGCCAGCCACCAGGGACAGGGGGGCGAGCAGTACTTC.

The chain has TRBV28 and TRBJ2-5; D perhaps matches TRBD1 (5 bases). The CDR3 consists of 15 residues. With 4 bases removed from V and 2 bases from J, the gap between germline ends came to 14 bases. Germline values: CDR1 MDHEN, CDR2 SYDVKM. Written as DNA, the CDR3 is TGTGCCAGCAGTTCCCCTCGACAGCTACAAGAGACCCAGTACTTC. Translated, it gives CASSSPRQLQETQYF.

The CDR3 reads CASTQAGGVGELFF. The CDR3 DNA follows: TGTGCCAGCACCCAAGCGGGAGGGGTGGGGGAGCTGTTTTTT. The J gene is TRBJ2-2, the V gene TRBV6-6, with TRBD2 matching 10 bases. Germline trimming cut 7 bases from V and 8 bases from J; bases unmatched to any gene: 7. CDR3 length equals 14 residues. The germline V gene encodes CDR1 MNHNY and CDR2 SVGAGI (reference sequence).

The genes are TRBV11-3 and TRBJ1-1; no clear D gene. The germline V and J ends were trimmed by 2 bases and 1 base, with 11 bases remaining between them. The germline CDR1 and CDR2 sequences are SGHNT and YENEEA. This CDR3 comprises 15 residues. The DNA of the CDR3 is TGTGCCAGCAGCTTACCCCGAGGTGGGAACACTGAAGCTTTCTTT. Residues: CASSLPRGGNTEAFF.

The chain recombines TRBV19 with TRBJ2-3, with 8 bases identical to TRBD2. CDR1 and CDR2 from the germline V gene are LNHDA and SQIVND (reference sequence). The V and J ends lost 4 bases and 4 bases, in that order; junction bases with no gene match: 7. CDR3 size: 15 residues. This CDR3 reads CASSTRLAPPDTQYF. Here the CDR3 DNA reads TGTGCCAGTAGTACCAGACTAGCGCCTCCAGATACGCAGTATTTT.

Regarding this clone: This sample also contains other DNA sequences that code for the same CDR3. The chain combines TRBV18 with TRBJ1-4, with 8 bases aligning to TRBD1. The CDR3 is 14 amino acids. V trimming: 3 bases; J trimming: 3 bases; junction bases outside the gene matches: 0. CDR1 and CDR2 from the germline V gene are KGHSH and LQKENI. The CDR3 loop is CASSPTGANEKLFF. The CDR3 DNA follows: TGTGCCAGCTCACCGACAGGGGCTAATGAAAAACTGTTTTTT.

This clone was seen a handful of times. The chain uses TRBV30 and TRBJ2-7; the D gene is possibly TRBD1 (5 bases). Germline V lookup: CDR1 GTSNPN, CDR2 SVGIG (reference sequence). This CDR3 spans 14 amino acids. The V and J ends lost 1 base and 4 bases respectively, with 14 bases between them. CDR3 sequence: CAWSGTPQVYEQYF. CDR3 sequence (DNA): TGTGCCTGGAGTGGGACACCGCAAGTGTACGAGCAGTACTTC.

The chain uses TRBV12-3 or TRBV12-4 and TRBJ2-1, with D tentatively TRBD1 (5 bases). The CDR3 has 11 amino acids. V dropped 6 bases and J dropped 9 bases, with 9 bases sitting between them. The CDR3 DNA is TGTGCCAGCAGATCCAGGGTTGAGCAGTTCTTC. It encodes CASRSRVEQFF.

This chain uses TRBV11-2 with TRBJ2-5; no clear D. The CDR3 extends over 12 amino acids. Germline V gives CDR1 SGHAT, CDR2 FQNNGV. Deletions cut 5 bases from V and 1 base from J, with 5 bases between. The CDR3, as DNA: TGTGCCAGCAGCCCGAGCCAAGAGACCCAGTACTTC. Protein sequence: CASSPSQETQYF.

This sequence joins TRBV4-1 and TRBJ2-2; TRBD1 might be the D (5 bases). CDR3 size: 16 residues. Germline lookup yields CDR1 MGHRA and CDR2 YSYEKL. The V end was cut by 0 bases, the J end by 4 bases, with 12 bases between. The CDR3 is CASSQDRVEITGELFF. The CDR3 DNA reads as TGCGCCAGCAGCCAAGACAGGGTAGAGATCACCGGGGAGCTGTTTTTT.

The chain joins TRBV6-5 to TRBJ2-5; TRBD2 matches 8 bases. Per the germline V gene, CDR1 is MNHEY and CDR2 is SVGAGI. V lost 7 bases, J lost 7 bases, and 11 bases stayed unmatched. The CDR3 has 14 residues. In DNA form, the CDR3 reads TGTGCCAGCACCCCCCCGGGGGGGAAGGTGACCCAGTACTTC. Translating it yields CASTPPGGKVTQYF.